The text below deals with one TCR beta chain. This sample is part of a study of control samples from healthy donors and cancer patients. The table came from immunoSEQ multiplex PCR; TCRdb's copy has only in-frame clones and leaves some out. The sample holds about 190,000 clones, 91% seen once. CDR1 is LGHDT, CDR2 YNNKEL, per germline (reference sequence). The CDR3 is 13 amino acids. V lost 5 bases to trimming and J lost 6 bases; unmatched junction nucleotides: 5. The sequencing sample was made of blood. This clonotype originated in a man aged 30 to 39 in good health. This chain uses TRBV3-1 (or the pseudogene TRBV3-2) with TRBJ2-7; 9 bases match TRBD1. The CDR3 loop reads CASSGQGSGEQYF. In DNA form, the CDR3 reads TGTGCCAGCAGCGGACAGGGGAGCGGCGAGCAGTACTTC.